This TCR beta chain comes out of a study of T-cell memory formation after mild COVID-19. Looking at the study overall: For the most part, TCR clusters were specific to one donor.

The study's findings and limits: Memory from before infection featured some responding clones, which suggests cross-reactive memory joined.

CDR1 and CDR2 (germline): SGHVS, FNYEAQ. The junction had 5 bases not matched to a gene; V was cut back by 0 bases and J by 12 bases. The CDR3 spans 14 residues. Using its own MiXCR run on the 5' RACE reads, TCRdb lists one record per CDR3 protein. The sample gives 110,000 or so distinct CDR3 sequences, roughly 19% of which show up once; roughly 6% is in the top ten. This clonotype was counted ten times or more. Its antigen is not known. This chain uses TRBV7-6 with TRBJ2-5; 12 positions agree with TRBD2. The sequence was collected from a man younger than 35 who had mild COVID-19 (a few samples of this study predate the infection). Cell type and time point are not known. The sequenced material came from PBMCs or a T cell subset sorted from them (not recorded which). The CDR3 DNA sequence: TGTGCCAGCAGCTTAGCAAGACTAGCGGGGGAAGAGTACTTC. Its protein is CASSLARLAGEEYF.